Many counts were recorded for the clone carrying this T cell receptor (beta chain). The sample belongs to a study of regulatory T cells in long-lasting Graves disease. This CDR3 region has 16 residues. Germline CDR1 and CDR2: MDHEN and SYDVKM. Trimming took off 4 bases at V and 4 bases at J, with 19 bases between the two ends. CDR3 regions were amplified by Arm-PCR using iRepertoire HTBI primers to build TCR beta libraries. A single record per CDR3 protein comes from TCRdb applying MiXCR to the multiplex PCR reads. This sample has just over 600,000 distinct CDR3 sequences; under 20% occur once, and the top ten carry approximately 18%. As to time point: newly diagnosed GD, antithyroid drugs for less than 3 months. Generation of the TCR library employed RNA extracted from PBMCs. The same sample was also used in a study of T cells in Graves' hyperthyroidism and ophthalmopathy.

The sample consisted of peripheral blood mononuclear cells (PBMCs), taken at new diagnosis, from a patient treated with antithyroid drugs. The rearrangement links TRBV28 to TRBJ1-2; perhaps TRBD1 as D (6 bases). The receptor was derived from a woman in her 30s with Graves disease. CDR3 nucleotides: TGTGCCAGCAGTTCCCCTAGACTGGACAGTCTCTATGGCTACACCTTC. Protein product: CASSSPRLDSLYGYTF.